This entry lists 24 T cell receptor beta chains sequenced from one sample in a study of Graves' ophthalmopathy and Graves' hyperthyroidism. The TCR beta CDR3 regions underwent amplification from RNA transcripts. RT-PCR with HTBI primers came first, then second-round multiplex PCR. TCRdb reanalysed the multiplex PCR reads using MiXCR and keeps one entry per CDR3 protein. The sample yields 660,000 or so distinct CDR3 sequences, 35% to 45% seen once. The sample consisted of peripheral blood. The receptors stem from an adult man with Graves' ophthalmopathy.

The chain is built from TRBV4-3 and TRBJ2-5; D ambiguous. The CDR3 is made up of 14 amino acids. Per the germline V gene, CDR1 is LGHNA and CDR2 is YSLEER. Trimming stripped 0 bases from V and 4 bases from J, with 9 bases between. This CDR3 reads CASSQDSSSETQYF. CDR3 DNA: TGCGCCAGCAGCCAAGATAGTAGTTCAGAGACCCAGTACTTC.

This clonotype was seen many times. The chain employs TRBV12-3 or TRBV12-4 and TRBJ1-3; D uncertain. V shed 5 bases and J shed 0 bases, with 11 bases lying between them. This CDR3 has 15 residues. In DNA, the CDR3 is TGTGCCAGCAGTGGTCAAGACCCCTCTGGAAACACCATATATTTT. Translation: CASSGQDPSGNTIYF.

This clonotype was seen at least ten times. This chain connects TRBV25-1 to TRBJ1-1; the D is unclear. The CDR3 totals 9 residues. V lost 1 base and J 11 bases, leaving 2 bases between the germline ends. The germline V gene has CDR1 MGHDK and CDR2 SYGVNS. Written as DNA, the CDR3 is TGTGCCAGCAGTGAATGGGCTTTCTTT. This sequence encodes CASSEWAFF.

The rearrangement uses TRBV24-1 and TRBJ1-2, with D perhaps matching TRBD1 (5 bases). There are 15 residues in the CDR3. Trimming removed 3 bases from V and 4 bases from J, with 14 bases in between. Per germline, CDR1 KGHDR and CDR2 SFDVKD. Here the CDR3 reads CATSDRDAHGYGYTF. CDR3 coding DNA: TGTGCCACCAGTGATCGGGACGCCCACGGCTATGGCTACACCTTC.

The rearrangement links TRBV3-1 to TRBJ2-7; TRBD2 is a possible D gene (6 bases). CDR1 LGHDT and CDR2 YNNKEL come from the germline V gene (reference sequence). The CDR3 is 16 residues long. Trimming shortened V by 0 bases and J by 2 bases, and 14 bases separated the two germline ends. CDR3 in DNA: TGTGCCAGCAGCCAAGAACGTGGGACTTACACCTACGAGCAGTACTTC. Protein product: CASSQERGTYTYEQYF.

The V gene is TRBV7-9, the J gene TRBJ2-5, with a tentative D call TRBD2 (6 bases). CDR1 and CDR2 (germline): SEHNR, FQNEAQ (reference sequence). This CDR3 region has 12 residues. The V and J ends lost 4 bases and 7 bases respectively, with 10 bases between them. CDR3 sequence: CASSSEEGTQYF. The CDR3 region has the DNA TGTGCCAGCAGCTCGGAGGAGGGGACCCAGTACTTC.

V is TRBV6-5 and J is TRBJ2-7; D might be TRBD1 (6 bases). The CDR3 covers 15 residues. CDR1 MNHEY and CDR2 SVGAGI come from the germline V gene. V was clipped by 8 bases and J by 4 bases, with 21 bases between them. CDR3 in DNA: TGTGCCAGCGGACAGCCCGCTTCATGGGGGTACGAGCAGTACTTC. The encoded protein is CASGQPASWGYEQYF.

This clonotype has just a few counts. CDR3: CASSQDRLAGSTEQYF. CDR3 in DNA: TGTGCCAGCAGCCAAGATCGACTAGCGGGATCCACCGAGCAGTACTTC. The chain recombines TRBV4-2 with TRBJ2-7, with 11 bases lining up with TRBD2. Germline assignment: CDR1 LGHNA and CDR2 YNFKEQ. V was pared by 0 bases and J by 6 bases, with 7 bases of the junction left unmatched. The CDR3 is 16 amino acids.

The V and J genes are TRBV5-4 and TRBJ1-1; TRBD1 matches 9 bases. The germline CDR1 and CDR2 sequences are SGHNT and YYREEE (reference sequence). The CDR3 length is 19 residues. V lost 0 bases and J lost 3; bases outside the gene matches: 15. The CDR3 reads CASSLERTGATYVYTEAFF. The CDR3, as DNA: TGTGCCAGCAGCTTGGAGAGGACAGGGGCGACTTACGTATACACTGAAGCTTTCTTT.

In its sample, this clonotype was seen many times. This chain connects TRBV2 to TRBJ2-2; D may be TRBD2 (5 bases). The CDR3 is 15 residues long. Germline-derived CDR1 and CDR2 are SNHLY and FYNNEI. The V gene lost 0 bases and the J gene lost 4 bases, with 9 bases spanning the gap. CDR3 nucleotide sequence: TGTGCCAGCAGTGAAGCTAGCGTGCGCACCGGGGAGCTGTTTTTT. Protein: CASSEASVRTGELFF.

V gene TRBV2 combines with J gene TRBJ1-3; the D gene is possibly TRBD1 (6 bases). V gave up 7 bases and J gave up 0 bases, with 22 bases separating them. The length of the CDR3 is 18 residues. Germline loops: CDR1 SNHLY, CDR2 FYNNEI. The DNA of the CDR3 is TGTGCCAGCACCCAACTAGCGGGGGGCGGAAACTCTGGAAACACCATATATTTT. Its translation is CASTQLAGGGNSGNTIYF. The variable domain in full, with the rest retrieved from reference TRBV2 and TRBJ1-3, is EPEVTQTPSHQVTQMGQEVILRCVPISNHLYFYWYRQILGQKVEFLVSFYNNEISEKSEIFDDQFSVERPDGSNFTLKIRSTKLEDSAMYFCASTQLAGGGNSGNTIYFGEGSWLTVV.

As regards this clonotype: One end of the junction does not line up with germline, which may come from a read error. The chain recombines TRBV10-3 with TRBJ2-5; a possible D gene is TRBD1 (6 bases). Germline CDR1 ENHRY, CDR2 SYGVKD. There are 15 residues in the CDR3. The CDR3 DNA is TGTGCCATCAGGGGGGACATACCTCACCACGAGACCCAGTACTTC. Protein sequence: CAIRGDIPHHETQYF.

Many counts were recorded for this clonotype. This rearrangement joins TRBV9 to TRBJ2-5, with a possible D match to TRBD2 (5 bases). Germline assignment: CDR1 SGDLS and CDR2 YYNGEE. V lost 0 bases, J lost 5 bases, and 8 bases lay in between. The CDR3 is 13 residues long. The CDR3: CASSVGLMETQYF. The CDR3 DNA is TGTGCCAGCAGCGTAGGACTAATGGAGACCCAGTACTTC.

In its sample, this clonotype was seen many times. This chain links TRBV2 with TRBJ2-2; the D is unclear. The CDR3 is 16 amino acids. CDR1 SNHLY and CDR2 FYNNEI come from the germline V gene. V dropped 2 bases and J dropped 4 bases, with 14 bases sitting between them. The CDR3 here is CASSESSRYRTGELFF. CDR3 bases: TGTGCCAGCAGTGAATCGTCCCGTTATCGCACCGGGGAGCTGTTTTTT.

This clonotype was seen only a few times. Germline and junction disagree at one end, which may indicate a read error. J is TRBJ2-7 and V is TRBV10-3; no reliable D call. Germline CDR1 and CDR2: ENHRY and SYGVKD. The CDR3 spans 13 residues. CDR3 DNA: TGTGCCAGCAGTTACGCAAGATTCTACGAGCAGTACTTC. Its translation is CASSYARFYEQYF.

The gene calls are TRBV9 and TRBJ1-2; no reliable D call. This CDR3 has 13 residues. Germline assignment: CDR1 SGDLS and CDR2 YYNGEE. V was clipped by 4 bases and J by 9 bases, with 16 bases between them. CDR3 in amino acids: CASSLGGLASYTF. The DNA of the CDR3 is TGTGCCAGCAGCCTGGGTGGGCTAGCGAGCTACACCTTC. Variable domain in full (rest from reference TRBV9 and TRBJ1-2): DSGVTQTPKHLITATGQRVTLRCSPRSGDLSVYWYQQSLDQGLQFLIQYYNGEERAKGNILERFSAQQFPDLHSELNLSSLELGDSALYFCASSLGGLASYTFGSGTRLTVV.

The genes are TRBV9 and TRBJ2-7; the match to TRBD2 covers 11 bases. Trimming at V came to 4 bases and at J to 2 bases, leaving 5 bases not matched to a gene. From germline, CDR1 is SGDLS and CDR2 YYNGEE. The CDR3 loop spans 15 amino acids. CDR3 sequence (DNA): TGTGCCAGCAGCCAGACTAGCGGGGCGGCCTACGAGCAGTACTTC. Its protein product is CASSQTSGAAYEQYF.

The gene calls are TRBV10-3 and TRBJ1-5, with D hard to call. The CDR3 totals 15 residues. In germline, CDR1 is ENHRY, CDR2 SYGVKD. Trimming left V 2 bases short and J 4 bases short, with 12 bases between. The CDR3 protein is CAISEDSGGNQPQHF. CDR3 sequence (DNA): TGTGCCATCAGTGAGGATTCGGGTGGTAATCAGCCCCAGCATTTT.

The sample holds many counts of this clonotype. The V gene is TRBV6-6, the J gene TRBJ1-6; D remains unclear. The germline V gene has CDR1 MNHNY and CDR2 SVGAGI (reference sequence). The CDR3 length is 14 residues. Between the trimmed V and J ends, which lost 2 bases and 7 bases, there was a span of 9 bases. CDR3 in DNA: TGTGCCAGCAGTTACGGTGTCAGGAATTCACCCCTCCACTTT. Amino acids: CASSYGVRNSPLHF.

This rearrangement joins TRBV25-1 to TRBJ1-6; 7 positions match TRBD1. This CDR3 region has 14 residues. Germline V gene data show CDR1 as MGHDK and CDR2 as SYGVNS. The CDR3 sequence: CARDRDSHNSPLHF. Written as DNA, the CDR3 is TGTGCTAGAGATAGGGACAGTCATAATTCACCCCTCCACTTT.

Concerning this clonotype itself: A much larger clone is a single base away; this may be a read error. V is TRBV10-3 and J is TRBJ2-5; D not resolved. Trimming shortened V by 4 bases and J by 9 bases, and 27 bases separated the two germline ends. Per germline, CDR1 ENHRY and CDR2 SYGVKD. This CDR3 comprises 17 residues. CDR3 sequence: CAISGSPRASVGEAQYF. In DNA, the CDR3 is TGTGCCATCAGTGGCTCACCCCGGGCCTCAGTTGGCGAGGCCCAGTACTTC.

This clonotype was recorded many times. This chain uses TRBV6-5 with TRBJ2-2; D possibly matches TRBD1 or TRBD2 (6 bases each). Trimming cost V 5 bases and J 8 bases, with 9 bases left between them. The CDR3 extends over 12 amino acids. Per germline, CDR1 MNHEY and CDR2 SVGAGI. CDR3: CASSPGAGELFF. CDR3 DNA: TGTGCCAGCAGTCCGGGGGCGGGGGAGCTGTTTTTT.

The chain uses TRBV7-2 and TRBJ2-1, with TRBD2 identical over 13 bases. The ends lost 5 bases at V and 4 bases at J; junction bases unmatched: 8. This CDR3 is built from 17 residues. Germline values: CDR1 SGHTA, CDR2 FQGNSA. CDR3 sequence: CASSPRTSGSLYNEQFF. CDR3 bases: TGTGCCAGCAGCCCCCGGACTAGCGGGAGCCTTTACAATGAGCAGTTCTTC.

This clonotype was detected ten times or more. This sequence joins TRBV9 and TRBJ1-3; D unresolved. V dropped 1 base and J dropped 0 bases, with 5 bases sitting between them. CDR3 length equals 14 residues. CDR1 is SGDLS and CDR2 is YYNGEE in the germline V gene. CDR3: CASSVPGSGNTIYF. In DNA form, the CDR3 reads TGTGCCAGCAGCGTACCCGGCTCTGGAAACACCATATATTTT.